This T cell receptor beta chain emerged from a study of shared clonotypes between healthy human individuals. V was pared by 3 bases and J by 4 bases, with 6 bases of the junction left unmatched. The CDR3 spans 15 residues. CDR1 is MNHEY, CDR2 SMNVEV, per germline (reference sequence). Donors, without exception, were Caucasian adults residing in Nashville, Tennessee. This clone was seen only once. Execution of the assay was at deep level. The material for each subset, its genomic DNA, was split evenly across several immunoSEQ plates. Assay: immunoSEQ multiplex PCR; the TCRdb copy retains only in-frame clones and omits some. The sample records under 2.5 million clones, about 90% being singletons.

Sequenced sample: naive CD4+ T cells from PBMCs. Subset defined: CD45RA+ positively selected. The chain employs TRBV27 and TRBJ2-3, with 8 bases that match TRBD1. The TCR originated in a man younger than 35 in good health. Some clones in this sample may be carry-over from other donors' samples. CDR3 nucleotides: TGTGCCAGCAGTTTCCCAGGGGGCCGCCCAGATACGCAGTATTTT. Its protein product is CASSFPGGRPDTQYF.